This TCR beta chain came from a study of regulatory T cells in long-lasting Graves disease. The CDR3 sequence is 14 residues long. V lost 3 bases and J lost 8, with 13 bases in between. Germline V gene sequence: CDR1 MNHEY, CDR2 SMNVEV (reference sequence). In this sample, this clonotype turned up many times. Its target is not known. With iRepertoire HTBI primers and Arm-PCR of CDR3 regions, TCR beta libraries were built. TCRdb processed the multiplex PCR reads anew with MiXCR; each CDR3 protein has one entry. The profile shows more than 300,000 distinct CDR3 sequences, roughly a sixth of them singletons. Time point indicated: newly diagnosed GD, antithyroid drugs for less than 3 months. Making the TCR library involved RNA that had been extracted from PBMCs. Study-wide points: Patients whose Graves' disease persisted exhibited lower TCR diversity than those newly diagnosed.

This receptor was taken from a female donor with Graves disease. J is TRBJ1-4 and V is TRBV27, with a tentative D call TRBD1 (5 bases). The input for sequencing was peripheral blood mononuclear cells (PBMCs), taken at new diagnosis, from a patient treated with antithyroid drugs. CDR3 sequence reads: CASSFGIGGEKLFF. The CDR3 DNA follows: TGTGCCAGCAGTTTTGGGATTGGGGGAGAAAAACTGTTTTTT. The whole variable domain, filled in from reference TRBV27 and TRBJ1-4, reads EAQVTQNPRYLITVTGKKLTVTCSQNMNHEYMSWYRQDPGLGLRQIYYSMNVEVTDKGDVPEGYKVSRKEKRNFPLILESPSPNQTSLYFCASSFGIGGEKLFFGSGTQLSVL.